These 12 T cell receptor beta chains were sequenced from one sample in a study of cytomegalovirus exposure and HLA in healthy donors. PCR amplification relied on 60 Vbeta primers (plus 13 Jbeta primers). TCRdb's table, derived via immunoSEQ multiplex PCR, lists solely in-frame clones and lacks some. Of about 140,000 clones in the sample, roughly 82% were seen once. Input material: PBMCs. The receptors were gathered from a man younger than 30 in good health and CMV-seropositive.

The chain joins TRBV10-2 to TRBJ2-3; 8 bases match TRBD2. Per the germline V gene, CDR1 is WSHSY and CDR2 is SAAADI. The V gene end was trimmed by 3 bases and the J gene end by 4 bases; junction bases not matched to a gene: 3. The CDR3 consists of 14 residues. In nucleotides, the CDR3 is TGCGCCAGCAGTGAAGCGGGAGTGCCAGATACGCAGTATTTT. Amino acid sequence: CASSEAGVPDTQYF.

The V call is TRBV2, the J call TRBJ2-6; D might be TRBD2 (7 bases). This CDR3 contains 17 residues. Germline lookup yields CDR1 SNHLY and CDR2 FYNNEI. V was clipped by 4 bases and J by 1 base, with 14 bases between them. The CDR3 region is CASSGGGGESGANVLTF. Written as DNA, the CDR3 is TGTGCCAGCAGTGGCGGAGGGGGGGAGTCTGGGGCCAACGTCCTGACTTTC.

This chain links TRBV30 with TRBJ1-1; D is ambiguous. Germline V gives CDR1 GTSNPN, CDR2 SVGIG (reference sequence). The length of the CDR3 is 12 residues. V lost 4 bases and J lost 4, with 10 bases in between. For the CDR3, the DNA is TGTGCCTGGACCCCTTGGGCCACTGAAGCTTTCTTT. Its protein product is CAWTPWATEAFF.

The J gene is TRBJ2-1, the V gene TRBV6-5; D not certain. The V gene's germline CDR1 is MNHEY and CDR2 SVGAGI. With 4 bases removed from V and 0 bases from J, the gap between germline ends came to 13 bases. The CDR3 extends over 16 amino acids. The CDR3 nucleotides read TGTGCCAGCAGTTCACACGACCGGAGCTCCTACAATGAGCAGTTCTTC. This sequence encodes CASSSHDRSSYNEQFF.

This sequence joins TRBV2 and TRBJ2-2, with TRBD1 matching over 9 bases. V gave up 11 bases and J gave up 3 bases; unmatched junction bases: 13. This CDR3 spans 16 amino acids. Germline lookup yields CDR1 SNHLY and CDR2 FYNNEI. The CDR3 here is CAAHPYYRGHTGELFF. CDR3 in DNA: TGTGCCGCCCACCCATACTACAGGGGGCACACCGGGGAGCTGTTTTTT.

The V and J genes are TRBV6-5 and TRBJ1-4; 8 bases fit TRBD1. The CDR3 runs 14 residues. The J segment lost 8 bases and the V segment lost 6 bases, leaving 8 bases of the junction unmatched. CDR1 and CDR2 from the germline V gene are MNHEY and SVGAGI. DNA of the CDR3: TGTGCCAGCAGCCTCGACAGGGGCAGCGAAAAACTGTTTTTT. This translates into CASSLDRGSEKLFF.

The chain combines TRBV5-1 with TRBJ1-5, with 9 bases that match TRBD1. The J segment lost 6 bases and the V segment lost 0 bases, leaving 7 bases of the junction unmatched. The CDR3 length is 16 residues. The germline CDR1 and CDR2 sequences are SGHRS and YFSETQ. The CDR3 here is CASSLDPGTGSQPQHF. The CDR3 DNA reads as TGCGCCAGCAGCTTGGACCCCGGGACAGGGTCTCAGCCCCAGCATTTT.

V is TRBV18 and J is TRBJ1-4; possibly TRBD1 for D (6 bases). V lost 6 bases to trimming and J lost 0 bases, with 14 bases between them. CDR3 length equals 16 residues. Germline values: CDR1 KGHSH, CDR2 LQKENI. The CDR3 spells CASSQQGTSTNEKLFF. CDR3 sequence (DNA): TGTGCCAGCTCCCAACAGGGAACTTCAACTAATGAAAAACTGTTTTTT.

V and J are TRBV7-2 and TRBJ1-1; 7 positions match TRBD1. CDR3 length: 15 residues. The V segment lost 6 bases and the J segment 1 base; nucleotides outside the gene matches: 8. Germline values: CDR1 SGHTA, CDR2 FQGNSA. CDR3 in amino acids: CASSSRTGGNTEAFF. CDR3 sequence (DNA): TGTGCCAGCAGTTCTAGGACAGGTGGGAACACTGAAGCTTTCTTT.

This rearrangement joins TRBV5-1 to TRBJ1-1, with D hard to call. This CDR3 is built from 15 residues. Germline V CDR1 and CDR2: SGHRS, YFSETQ. V gave up 0 bases and J gave up 3 bases, with 12 bases separating them. The CDR3 spells CASSLGFGVDTEAFF. The CDR3, as DNA: TGCGCCAGCAGCTTGGGGTTCGGAGTGGACACTGAAGCTTTCTTT.

This chain connects TRBV10-1 to TRBJ2-3, with D perhaps TRBD2 (6 bases). From germline, CDR1 is WNHNN and CDR2 SYGVQD (reference sequence). This CDR3 is built from 15 residues. V was pared by 5 bases and J by 2 bases, with 14 bases between. The CDR3 region is CASSPTRAATDTQYF. The CDR3 coding sequence is TGCGCCAGCAGTCCGACTAGGGCAGCCACAGATACGCAGTATTTT.

The V and J genes are TRBV6-1 and TRBJ1-2; D remains ambiguous. The germline CDR1 and CDR2 sequences are MNHNS and SASEGT. The V end lost 3 bases, the J end lost 3 bases, and 11 bases lay between the germline ends. The CDR3 spans 14 residues. The CDR3 region has the DNA TGTGCCAGCAGTGATAACAGCCCATACTATGGCTACACCTTC. Its translation: CASSDNSPYYGYTF.